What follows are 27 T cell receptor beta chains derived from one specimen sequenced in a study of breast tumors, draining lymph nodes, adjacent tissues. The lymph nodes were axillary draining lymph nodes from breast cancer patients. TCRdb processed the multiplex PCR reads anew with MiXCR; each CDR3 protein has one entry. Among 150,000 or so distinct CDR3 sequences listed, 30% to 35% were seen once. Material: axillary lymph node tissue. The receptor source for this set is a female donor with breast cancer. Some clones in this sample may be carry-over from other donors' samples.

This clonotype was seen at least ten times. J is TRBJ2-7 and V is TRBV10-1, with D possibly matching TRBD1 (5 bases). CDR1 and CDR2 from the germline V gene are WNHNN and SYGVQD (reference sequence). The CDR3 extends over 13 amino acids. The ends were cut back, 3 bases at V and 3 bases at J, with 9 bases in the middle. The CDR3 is CASSESGIYEQYF. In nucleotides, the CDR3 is TGCGCCAGCAGTGAATCAGGGATCTACGAGCAGTACTTC.

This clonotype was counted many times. The CDR3 is CASSLEMGAYEQYF. DNA for the CDR3: TGTGCCAGCAGCTTGGAAATGGGGGCCTACGAGCAGTACTTC. The chain links TRBV11-2 to TRBJ2-7; D may correspond to TRBD1 or TRBD2 (5 bases each). Trimming stripped 3 bases from V and 2 bases from J, with 11 bases between. Germline V CDR1 and CDR2: SGHAT, FQNNGV. This CDR3 is 14 amino acids long.

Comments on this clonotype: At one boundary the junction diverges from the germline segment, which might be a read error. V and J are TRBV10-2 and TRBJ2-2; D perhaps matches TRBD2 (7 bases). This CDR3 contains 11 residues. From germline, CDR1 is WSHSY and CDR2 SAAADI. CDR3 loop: CAGSEGGELSF. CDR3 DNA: TGCGCCGGCAGTGAAGGGGGGGAGCTGTCTTTT.

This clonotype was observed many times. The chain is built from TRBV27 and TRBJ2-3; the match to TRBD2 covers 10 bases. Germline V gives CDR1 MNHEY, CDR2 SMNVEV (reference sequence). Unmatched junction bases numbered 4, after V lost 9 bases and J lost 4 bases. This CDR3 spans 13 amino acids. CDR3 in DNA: TGTGCCAGTTCTAGCGGGGGATCAGATACGCAGTATTTT. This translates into CASSSGGSDTQYF.

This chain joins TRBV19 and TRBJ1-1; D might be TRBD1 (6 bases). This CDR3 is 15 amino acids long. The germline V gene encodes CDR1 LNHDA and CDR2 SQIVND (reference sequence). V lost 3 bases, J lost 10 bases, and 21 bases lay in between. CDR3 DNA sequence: TGTGCCAGTAGTATTATGTCTTCCCGGACAGCCGGAGCTTTCTTT. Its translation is CASSIMSSRTAGAFF.

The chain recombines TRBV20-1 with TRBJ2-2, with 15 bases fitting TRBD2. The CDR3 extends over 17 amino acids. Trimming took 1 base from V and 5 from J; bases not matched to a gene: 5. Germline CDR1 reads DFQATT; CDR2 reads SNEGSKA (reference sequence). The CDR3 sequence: CSARAGTSGRTTGELFF. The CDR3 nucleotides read TGCAGTGCTAGAGCGGGGACTAGCGGGAGGACGACCGGGGAGCTGTTTTTT.

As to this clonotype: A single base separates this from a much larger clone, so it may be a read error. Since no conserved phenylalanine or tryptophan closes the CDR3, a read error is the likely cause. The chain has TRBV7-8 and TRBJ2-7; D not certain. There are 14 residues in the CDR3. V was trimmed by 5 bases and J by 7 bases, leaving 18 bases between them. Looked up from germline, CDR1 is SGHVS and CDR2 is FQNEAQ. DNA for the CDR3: TGTGCCAGCAGCCCAAGACTCCCTTCTGGAGAGCAGTACCTC. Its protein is CASSPRLPSGEQYL.

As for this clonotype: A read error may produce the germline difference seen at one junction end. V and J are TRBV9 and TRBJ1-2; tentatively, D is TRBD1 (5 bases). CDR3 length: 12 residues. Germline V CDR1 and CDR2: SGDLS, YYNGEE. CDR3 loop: CASSSSGRGHTF. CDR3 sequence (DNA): TGTGCCAGCAGCTCCTCGGGACGTGGCCACACCTTC. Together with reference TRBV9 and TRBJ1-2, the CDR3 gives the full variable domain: DSGVTQTPKHLITATGQRVTLRCSPRSGDLSVYWYQQSLDQGLQFLIQYYNGEERAKGNILERFSAQQFPDLHSELNLSSLELGDSALYFCASSSSGRGHTFGSGTRLTVV.

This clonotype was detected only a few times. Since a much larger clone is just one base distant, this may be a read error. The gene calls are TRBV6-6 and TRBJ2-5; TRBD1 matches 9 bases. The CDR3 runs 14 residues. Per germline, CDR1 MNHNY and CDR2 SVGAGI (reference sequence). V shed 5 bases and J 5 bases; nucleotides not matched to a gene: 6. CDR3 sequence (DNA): TGTGCCAGCAGTGCTCGGACAGGGGACGAGACCCAGTACTTC. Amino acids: CASSARTGDETQYF.

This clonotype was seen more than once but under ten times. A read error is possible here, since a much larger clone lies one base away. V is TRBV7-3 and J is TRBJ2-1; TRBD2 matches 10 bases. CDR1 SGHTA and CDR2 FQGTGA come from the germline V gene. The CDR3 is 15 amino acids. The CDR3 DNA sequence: TGTGCCAGCAGCAAGAGCGGGGGGGCCGGAAATGAGCAGCTCTTC. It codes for CASSKSGGAGNEQLF. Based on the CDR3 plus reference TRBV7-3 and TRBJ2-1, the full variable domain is GAGVSQTPSNKVTEKGKYVELRCDPISGHTALYWYRQSLGQGPEFLIYFQGTGAADDSGLPNDRFFAVRPEGSVSTLKIQRTERGDSAVYLCASSKSGGAGNEQLFGPGTRLTVL.

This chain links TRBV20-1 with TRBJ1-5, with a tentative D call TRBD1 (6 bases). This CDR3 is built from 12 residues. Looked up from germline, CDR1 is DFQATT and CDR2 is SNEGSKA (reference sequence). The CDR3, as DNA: TGCAGGGGGACGGGGGCTCGTCAGCCCCAGCATTTT. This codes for CRGTGARQPQHF.

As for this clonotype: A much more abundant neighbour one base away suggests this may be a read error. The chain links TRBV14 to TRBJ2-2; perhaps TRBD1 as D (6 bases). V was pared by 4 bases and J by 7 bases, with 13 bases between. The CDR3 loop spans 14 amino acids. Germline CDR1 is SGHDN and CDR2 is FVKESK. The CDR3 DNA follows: TGTGCCAGCAGCCGAGGCAGGGGCGTCGGGGAGCTGTTTTTT. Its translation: CASSRGRGVGELFF.

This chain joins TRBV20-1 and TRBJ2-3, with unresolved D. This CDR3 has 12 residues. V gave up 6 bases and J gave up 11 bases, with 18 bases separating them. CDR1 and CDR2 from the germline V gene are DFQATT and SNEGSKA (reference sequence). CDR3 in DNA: TGCAGTGCGAACACAGCTGGGGTGAAGCAGTATTTT. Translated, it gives CSANTAGVKQYF.

The CDR3 protein is CADIDWDRGYNEQFF. The DNA of the CDR3 is TGTGCCGACATCGACTGGGACCGAGGATACAATGAGCAGTTCTTC. The V and J genes are TRBV6-2 or TRBV6-3 and TRBJ2-1; tentatively, D is TRBD1 or TRBD2 (5 bases each). Deletions cut 11 bases from V and 4 bases from J, with 21 bases between. Germline CDR1 and CDR2: MNHEY and SVGEGT. CDR3 length equals 15 residues.

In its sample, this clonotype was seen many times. The CDR3 DNA follows: TGTGCCAGCAGCGTCGCGACAGGGGGGGAGACCCAGTACTTC. Its translation is CASSVATGGETQYF. V is TRBV7-9 and J is TRBJ2-5; TRBD1 aligns across 9 bases. J gave up 5 bases and V 5 bases, and 6 bases lay outside the gene matches. The CDR3 has 14 amino acids. Per the germline V gene, CDR1 is SEHNR and CDR2 is FQNEAQ (reference sequence).

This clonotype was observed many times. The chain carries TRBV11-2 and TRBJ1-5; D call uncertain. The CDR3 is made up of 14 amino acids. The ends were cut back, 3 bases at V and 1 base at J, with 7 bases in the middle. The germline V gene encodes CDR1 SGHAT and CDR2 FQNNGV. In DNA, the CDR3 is TGTGCCAGCAGCTTCGCGGACAGCAATCAGCCCCAGCATTTT. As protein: CASSFADSNQPQHF.

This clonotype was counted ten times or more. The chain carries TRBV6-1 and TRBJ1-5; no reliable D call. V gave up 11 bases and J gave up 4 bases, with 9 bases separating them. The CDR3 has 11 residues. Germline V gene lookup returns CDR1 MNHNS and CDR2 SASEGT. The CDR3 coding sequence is TGTGCCGGCGGTAGGAATCAGCCCCAGCATTTT. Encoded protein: CAGGRNQPQHF.

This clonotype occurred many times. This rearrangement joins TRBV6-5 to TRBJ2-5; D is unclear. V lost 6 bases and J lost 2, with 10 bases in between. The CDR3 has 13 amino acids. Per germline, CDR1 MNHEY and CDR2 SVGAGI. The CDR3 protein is CASRPLVQETQYF. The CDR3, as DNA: TGTGCCAGCAGACCCCTGGTTCAAGAGACCCAGTACTTC.

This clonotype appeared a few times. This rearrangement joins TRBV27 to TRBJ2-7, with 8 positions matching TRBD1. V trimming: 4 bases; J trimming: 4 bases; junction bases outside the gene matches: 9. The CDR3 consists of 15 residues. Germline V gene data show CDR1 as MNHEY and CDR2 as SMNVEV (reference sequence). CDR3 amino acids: CASSSAGGAQYEQYF. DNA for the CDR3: TGTGCCAGCAGTTCGGCAGGGGGCGCTCAGTACGAGCAGTACTTC.

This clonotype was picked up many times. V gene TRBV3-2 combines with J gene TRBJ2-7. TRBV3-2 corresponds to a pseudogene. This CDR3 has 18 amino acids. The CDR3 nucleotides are TGTGCCAGCAGCCAAGAGCTTAGCCCTAAACCAACGACCTACGAGCAGTACTTC. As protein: CASSQELSPKPTTYEQYF.

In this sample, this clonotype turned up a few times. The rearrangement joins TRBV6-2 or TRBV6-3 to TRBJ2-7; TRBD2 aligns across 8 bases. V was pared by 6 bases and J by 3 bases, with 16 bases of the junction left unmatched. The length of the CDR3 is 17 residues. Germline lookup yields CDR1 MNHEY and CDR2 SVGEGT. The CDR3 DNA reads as TGTGCCAGCAGCCCGGCGGGCCCTAGCGGGCCCTTCTACGAGCAGTACTTC. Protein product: CASSPAGPSGPFYEQYF.

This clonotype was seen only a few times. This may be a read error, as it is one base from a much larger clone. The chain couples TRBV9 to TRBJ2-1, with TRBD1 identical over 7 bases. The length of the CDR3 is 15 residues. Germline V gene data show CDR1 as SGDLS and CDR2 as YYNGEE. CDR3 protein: CASSVDRALYNEPFF. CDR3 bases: TGTGCCAGCAGCGTTGACAGGGCTCTATACAATGAGCCGTTCTTC.

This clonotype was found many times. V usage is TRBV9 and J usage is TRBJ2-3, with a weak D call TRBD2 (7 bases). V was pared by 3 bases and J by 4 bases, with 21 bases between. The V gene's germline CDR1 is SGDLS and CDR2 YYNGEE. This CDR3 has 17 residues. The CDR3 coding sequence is TGTGCCAGCAGCGACCCTGGGACGCCCGGGGGGCCAGATACGCAGTATTTT. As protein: CASSDPGTPGGPDTQYF.

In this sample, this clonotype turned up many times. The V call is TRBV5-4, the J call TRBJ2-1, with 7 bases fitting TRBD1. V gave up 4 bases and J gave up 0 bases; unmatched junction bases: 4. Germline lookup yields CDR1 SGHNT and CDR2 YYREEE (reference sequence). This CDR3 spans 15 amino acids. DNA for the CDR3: TGTGCCAGCAGCCGGGACAGCTACTCCTACAATGAGCAGTTCTTC. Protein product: CASSRDSYSYNEQFF.

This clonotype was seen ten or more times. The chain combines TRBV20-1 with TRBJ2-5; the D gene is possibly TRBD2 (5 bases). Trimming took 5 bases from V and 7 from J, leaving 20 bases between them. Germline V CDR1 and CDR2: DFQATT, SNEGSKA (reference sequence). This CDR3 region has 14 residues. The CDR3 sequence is CSASQPGIVGTQYF. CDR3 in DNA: TGCAGTGCTTCTCAACCGGGGATCGTTGGGACCCAGTACTTC.

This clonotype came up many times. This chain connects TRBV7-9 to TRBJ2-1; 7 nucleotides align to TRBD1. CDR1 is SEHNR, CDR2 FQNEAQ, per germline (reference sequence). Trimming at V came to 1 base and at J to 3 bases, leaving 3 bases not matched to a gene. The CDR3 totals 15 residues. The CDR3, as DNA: TGTGCCAGCAGCTTAGGGGCAGGGGGCTACAATGAGCAGTTCTTC. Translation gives CASSLGAGGYNEQFF.

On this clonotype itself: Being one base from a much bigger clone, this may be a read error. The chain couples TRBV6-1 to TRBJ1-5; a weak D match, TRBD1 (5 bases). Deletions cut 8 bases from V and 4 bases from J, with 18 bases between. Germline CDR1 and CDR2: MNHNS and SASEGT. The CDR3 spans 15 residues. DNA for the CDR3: TGTGCCAGCCCTGTGGGGGAGGGGAAAAATCAGCCCCAGCATTTT. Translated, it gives CASPVGEGKNQPQHF.